This TCR beta chain was recovered during a study of blood T cell repertoires in COVID-19. CDR3 length: 15 residues. V lost 1 base to trimming and J lost 3 bases; unmatched junction nucleotides: 2. Germline CDR1 and CDR2: LGHDT and YNNKEL (reference sequence). Sequenced by immunoSEQ multiplex PCR; TCRdb stores in-frame clones only, minus some. This table has roughly 180,000 clones, 65% to 85% appearing once. The receptor's source is a woman aged 55-69 years who had recovered from COVID-19. V is TRBV3-1 (or the pseudogene TRBV3-2) and J is TRBJ2-2; 7 bases agree with TRBD1. The sequenced material came from PBMCs or T cells enriched from blood (not recorded which). The CDR3 spells CASSQGDSDTGELFF. CDR3 DNA sequence: TGTGCCAGCAGCCAAGGGGACAGCGACACCGGGGAGCTGTTTTTT.